These 17 T cell receptor beta chains share one sample of origin, sequenced in a study of shared clonotypes between healthy human individuals. The data were produced by immunoSEQ multiplex PCR, yet TCRdb's version contains in-frame clones alone and is incomplete. The profile shows more than 2,000,000 clones, 90% to 95% of them singletons. Sequencing was carried out using naive CD4+ T cells sorted from blood. The subset: CD45RA+ positively selected. The receptors here all came from a man younger than 35 in good health.

The chain uses TRBV5-4 and TRBJ2-3; 8 bases are shared with TRBD1. Germline V gene lookup returns CDR1 SGHNT and CDR2 YYREEE (reference sequence). This CDR3 is built from 15 residues. V dropped 5 bases and J dropped 2; count of bases not matched to a gene: 7. Written as DNA, the CDR3 is TGTGCCAGCAGGCCAGGGGGCCGGGACACAGATACGCAGTATTTT. This sequence encodes CASRPGGRDTDTQYF. The full variable domain, rest sourced from reference TRBV5-4 and TRBJ2-3, is ETGVTQSPTHLIKTRGQQVTLRCSSQSGHNTVSWYQQALGQGPQFIFQYYREEENGRGNFPPRFSGLQFPNYSSELNVNALELDDSALYLCASRPGGRDTDTQYFGPGTRLTVL.

As concerns this clone: At the DNA level, this CDR3 is encoded by other sequences in the same sample as well. The chain recombines TRBV6-6 with TRBJ1-5, with TRBD1 as a possible D gene (5 bases). The V end lost 6 bases, the J end lost 0 bases, and 12 bases lay between the germline ends. Looked up from germline, CDR1 is MNHNY and CDR2 is SVGAGI (reference sequence). CDR3 length: 15 amino acids. For the CDR3, the DNA is TGTGCCAGCAGCCCTACCGGGACTAGCAATCAGCCCCAGCATTTT. Amino acid sequence: CASSPTGTSNQPQHF.

V and J are TRBV6-6 and TRBJ1-2, with 10 bases that match TRBD1. V lost 1 base to trimming and J lost 4 bases; unmatched junction nucleotides: 3. The germline CDR1 and CDR2 sequences are MNHNY and SVGAGI (reference sequence). This CDR3 has 15 residues. CDR3 residues: CASSYLGTGAYGYTF. The CDR3 bases are TGTGCCAGCAGTTACTTAGGGACAGGGGCCTATGGCTACACCTTC.

A remark on this clone: This specimen includes other DNA sequences encoding the same CDR3. The chain employs TRBV5-1 and TRBJ2-3, with no clear D. Germline V gene lookup returns CDR1 SGHRS and CDR2 YFSETQ. This CDR3 region has 15 residues. The V end was cut by 3 bases, the J end by 0 bases, with 11 bases between. CDR3 region: CASSSRTDSTDTQYF. The CDR3 nucleotides read TGCGCCAGCAGCTCCCGAACAGATAGCACAGATACGCAGTATTTT.

The chain uses TRBV30 and TRBJ1-6; 7 nucleotides match TRBD1. With 2 bases clipped from V and 6 bases from J, the junction kept 4 bases outside the gene matches. This CDR3 spans 14 amino acids. Germline lookup yields CDR1 GTSNPN and CDR2 SVGIG (reference sequence). This chain's CDR3 is CAWSPGQINSPLHF. Written as DNA, the CDR3 is TGTGCCTGGAGTCCGGGACAGATTAATTCACCCCTCCACTTT. Together with reference TRBV30 and TRBJ1-6, the CDR3 gives the full variable domain: SQTIHQWPATLVQPVGSPLSLECTVEGTSNPNLYWYRQAAGRGLQLLFYSVGIGQISSEVPQNLSASRPQDRQFILSSKKLLLSDSGFYLCAWSPGQINSPLHFGNGTRLTVT.

The V gene is TRBV10-3, the J gene TRBJ1-1; the D is unclear. V gave up 3 bases and J gave up 4 bases, with 9 bases separating them. This CDR3 has 13 residues. Germline assignment: CDR1 ENHRY and CDR2 SYGVKD. The CDR3 DNA follows: TGTGCCATCAGTGAAGTAACAGCCACTGAAGCTTTCTTT. Protein: CAISEVTATEAFF.

CDR3 sequence reads: CASSLVWVSPSTDTQYF. The CDR3 coding sequence is TGCGCCAGCAGCTTGGTGTGGGTGTCTCCTAGCACAGATACGCAGTATTTT. The chain employs TRBV5-1 and TRBJ2-3; no firm D call. V gave up 0 bases and J gave up 0 bases, with 14 bases separating them. CDR1 and CDR2 (germline): SGHRS, YFSETQ. The CDR3 runs to 17 residues. The full variable domain, completed using reference TRBV5-1 and TRBJ2-3, is KAGVTQTPRYLIKTRGQQVTLSCSPISGHRSVSWYQQTPGQGLQFLFEYFSETQRNKGNFPGRFSGRQFSNSRSEMNVSTLELGDSALYLCASSLVWVSPSTDTQYFGPGTRLTVL.

V gene TRBV21-1 combines with J gene TRBJ2-7. TRBV21-1 represents a pseudogene. The CDR3 length is 17 residues. The CDR3 coding sequence is TGTGCCAGCAGCAAAGAGGTCAAGGCAGGGAGCTCCTACGAGCAGTACTTC. It codes for CASSKEVKAGSSYEQYF.

The chain employs TRBV15 and TRBJ2-1, with D possibly being TRBD2 (5 bases). CDR3 length: 13 amino acids. The V end was cut by 11 bases, the J end by 1 base, with 12 bases between. CDR1 is LNHNV and CDR2 is YYDKDF in the germline V gene (reference sequence). The CDR3 nucleotides read TGTGCCTCCTCTTCGGGGTCCTACAATGAGCAGTTCTTC. Translating gives CASSSGSYNEQFF.

For this clone: Additional DNA sequences in this sample encode the identical CDR3. The chain joins TRBV5-1 to TRBJ2-3; 8 positions match TRBD1. Germline CDR1 is SGHRS and CDR2 is YFSETQ. The CDR3 has 15 amino acids. V was clipped by 2 bases and J by 0 bases; unmatched bases: 2. CDR3 loop: CASSLTGGSTDTQYF. In DNA form, the CDR3 reads TGCGCCAGCAGCTTAACAGGGGGGAGCACAGATACGCAGTATTTT.

This clone was seen more than once but under ten times. The chain uses TRBV30 and TRBJ1-1, with D perhaps TRBD1 (6 bases). The CDR3 sequence is 15 residues long. Germline V lookup: CDR1 GTSNPN, CDR2 SVGIG (reference sequence). V gave up 4 bases and J gave up 4 bases, with 19 bases separating them. CDR3 region: CAWTLRGRRGTEAFF. The CDR3 DNA is TGTGCCTGGACCCTCAGGGGCCGAAGGGGCACTGAAGCTTTCTTT.

The rearrangement links TRBV21-1 to TRBJ2-2. TRBV21-1 is a pseudogene segment. This CDR3 region has 18 residues. The CDR3 nucleotides read TGTGCCAGCAGTACAGGACCCCGGGCTCGGGGTCACACCGGGGAGCTGTTTTTT. Amino acids: CASSTGPRARGHTGELFF.

In regard to this clone: The sample carries other DNA sequences with the same CDR3. The CDR3 spells CASSRGLAGANEQFF. The CDR3 nucleotides are TGTGCCAGCAGCAGAGGACTAGCGGGAGCAAATGAGCAGTTCTTC. V is TRBV7-2 and J is TRBJ2-1, with 13 bases aligning to TRBD2. CDR3 length: 15 amino acids. V was pared by 5 bases and J by 7 bases, with 5 bases of the junction left unmatched. Germline V gene sequence: CDR1 SGHTA, CDR2 FQGNSA.

The CDR3 DNA reads TGTGCCACCAGCAGAGAAGGGCAGGAAGCTAACTATGGCTACACCTTC. It yields the protein CATSREGQEANYGYTF. The chain combines TRBV15 with TRBJ1-2; no clear D gene. The germline V and J ends were trimmed by 0 bases and 0 bases, with 11 bases remaining between them. The CDR3 runs 16 residues. Germline V lookup: CDR1 LNHNV, CDR2 YYDKDF (reference sequence).

The V and J genes are TRBV4-1 and TRBJ2-7; 9 positions agree with TRBD1. This CDR3 contains 15 residues. Per the germline V gene, CDR1 is MGHRA and CDR2 is YSYEKL. J lost 3 bases, V lost 1 base, and 4 bases had no gene match. CDR3 bases: TGCGCCAGCAGCCAAGCCGGGACAGGGTTCTACGAGCAGTACTTC. Translating gives CASSQAGTGFYEQYF.

About this clone itself: The sample carries other DNA sequences with the same CDR3. The chain has TRBV11-2 and TRBJ1-5; D unresolved. The V end was cut by 1 base, the J end by 1 base, with 5 bases between. CDR3 size: 14 residues. Germline loops: CDR1 SGHAT, CDR2 FQNNGV. The CDR3 sequence is CASSLVGSNQPQHF. For the CDR3, the DNA is TGTGCCAGCAGCTTAGTAGGGAGCAATCAGCCCCAGCATTTT.

The chain combines TRBV30 with TRBJ2-1, with 9 bases matching TRBD1. Looked up from germline, CDR1 is GTSNPN and CDR2 is SVGIG (reference sequence). With V trimmed by 2 bases and J by 8 bases, 7 bases remained unmatched. The CDR3 consists of 14 residues. CDR3: CAWSYTGGLDEQFF. CDR3 in DNA: TGTGCCTGGAGTTATACAGGGGGCCTGGATGAGCAGTTCTTC.